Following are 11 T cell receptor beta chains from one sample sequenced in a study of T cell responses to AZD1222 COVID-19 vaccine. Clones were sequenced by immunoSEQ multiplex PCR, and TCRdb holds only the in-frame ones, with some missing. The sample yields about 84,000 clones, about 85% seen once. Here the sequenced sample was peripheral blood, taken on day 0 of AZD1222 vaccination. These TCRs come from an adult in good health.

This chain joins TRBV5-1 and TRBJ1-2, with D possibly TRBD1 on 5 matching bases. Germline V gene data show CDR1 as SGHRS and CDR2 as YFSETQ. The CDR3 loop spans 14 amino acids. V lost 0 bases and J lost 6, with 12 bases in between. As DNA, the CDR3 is TGCGCCAGCAGCTTGGGACAGAGAAACGATGGCTACACCTTC. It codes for CASSLGQRNDGYTF.

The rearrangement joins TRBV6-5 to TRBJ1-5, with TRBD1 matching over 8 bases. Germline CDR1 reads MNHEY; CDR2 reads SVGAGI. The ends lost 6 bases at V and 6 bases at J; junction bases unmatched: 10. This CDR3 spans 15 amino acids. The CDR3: CASRAMTGEAQPQHF. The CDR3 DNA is TGTGCCAGCAGGGCCATGACAGGGGAGGCTCAGCCCCAGCATTTT.

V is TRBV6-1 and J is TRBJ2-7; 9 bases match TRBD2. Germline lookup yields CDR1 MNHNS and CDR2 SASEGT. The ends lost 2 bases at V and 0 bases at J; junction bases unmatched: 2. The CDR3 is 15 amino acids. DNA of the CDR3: TGTGCCAGCAGTGAAAGTAGCGGGAGCTCCTACGAGCAGTACTTC. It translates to CASSESSGSSYEQYF.

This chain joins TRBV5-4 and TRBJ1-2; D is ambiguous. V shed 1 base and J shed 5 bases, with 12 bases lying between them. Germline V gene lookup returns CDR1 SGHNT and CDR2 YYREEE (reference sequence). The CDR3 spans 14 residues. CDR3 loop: CASSLSTARYGYTF. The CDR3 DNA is TGTGCCAGCAGCTTGTCTACAGCTAGATATGGCTACACCTTC.

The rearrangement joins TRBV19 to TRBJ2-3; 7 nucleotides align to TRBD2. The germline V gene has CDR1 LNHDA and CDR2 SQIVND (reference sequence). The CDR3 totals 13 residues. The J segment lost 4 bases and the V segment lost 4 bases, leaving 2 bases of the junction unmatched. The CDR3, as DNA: TGTGCCAGTAGTAGCGGGAGCGCAGATACGCAGTATTTT. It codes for CASSSGSADTQYF.

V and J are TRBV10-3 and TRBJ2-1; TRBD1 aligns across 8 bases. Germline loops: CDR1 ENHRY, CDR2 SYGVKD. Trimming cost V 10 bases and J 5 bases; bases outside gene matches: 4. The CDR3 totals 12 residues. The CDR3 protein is CATGQGDNEQFF. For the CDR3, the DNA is TGTGCCACCGGACAGGGAGACAATGAGCAGTTCTTC.

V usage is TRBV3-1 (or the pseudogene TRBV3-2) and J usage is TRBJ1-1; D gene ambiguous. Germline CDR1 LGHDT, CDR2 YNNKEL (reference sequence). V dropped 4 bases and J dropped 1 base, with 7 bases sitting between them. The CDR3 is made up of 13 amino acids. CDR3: CASSPIQNTEAFF. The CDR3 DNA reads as TGTGCCAGCAGCCCAATTCAGAACACTGAAGCTTTCTTT.

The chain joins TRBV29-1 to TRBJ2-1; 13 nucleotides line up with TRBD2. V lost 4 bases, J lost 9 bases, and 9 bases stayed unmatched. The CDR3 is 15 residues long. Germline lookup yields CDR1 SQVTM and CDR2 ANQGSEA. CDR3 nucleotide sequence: TGCAGCGTTGGGGGAGGGACTAGCGGGACGAGTGAGCAGTTCTTC. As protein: CSVGGGTSGTSEQFF.

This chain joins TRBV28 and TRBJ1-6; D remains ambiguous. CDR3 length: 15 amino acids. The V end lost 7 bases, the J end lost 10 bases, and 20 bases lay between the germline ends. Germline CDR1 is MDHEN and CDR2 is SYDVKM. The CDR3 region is CASTNEGRARSPLHF. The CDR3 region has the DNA TGTGCCAGCACCAACGAAGGCCGGGCGAGGTCACCCCTCCACTTT. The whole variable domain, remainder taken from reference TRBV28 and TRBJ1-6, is DVKVTQSSRYLVKRTGEKVFLECVQDMDHENMFWYRQDPGLGLRLIYFSYDVKMKEKGDIPEGYSVSREKKERFSLILESASTNQTSMYLCASTNEGRARSPLHFGNGTRLTVT.

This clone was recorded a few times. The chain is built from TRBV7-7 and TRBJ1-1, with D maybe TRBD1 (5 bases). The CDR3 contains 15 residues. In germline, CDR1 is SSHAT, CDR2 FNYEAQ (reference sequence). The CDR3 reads CAVIGKGPSNTEAFF. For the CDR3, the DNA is TGTGCTGTGATAGGAAAGGGGCCCTCGAACACTGAAGCTTTCTTT.

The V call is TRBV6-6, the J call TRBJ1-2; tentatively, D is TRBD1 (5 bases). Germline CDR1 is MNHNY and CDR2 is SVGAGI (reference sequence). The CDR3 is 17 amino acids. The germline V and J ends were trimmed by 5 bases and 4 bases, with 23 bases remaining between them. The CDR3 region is CASSPHRSGTDSYGYTF. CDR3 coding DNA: TGTGCCAGCAGTCCGCATCGTTCCGGGACGGATTCCTATGGCTACACCTTC.